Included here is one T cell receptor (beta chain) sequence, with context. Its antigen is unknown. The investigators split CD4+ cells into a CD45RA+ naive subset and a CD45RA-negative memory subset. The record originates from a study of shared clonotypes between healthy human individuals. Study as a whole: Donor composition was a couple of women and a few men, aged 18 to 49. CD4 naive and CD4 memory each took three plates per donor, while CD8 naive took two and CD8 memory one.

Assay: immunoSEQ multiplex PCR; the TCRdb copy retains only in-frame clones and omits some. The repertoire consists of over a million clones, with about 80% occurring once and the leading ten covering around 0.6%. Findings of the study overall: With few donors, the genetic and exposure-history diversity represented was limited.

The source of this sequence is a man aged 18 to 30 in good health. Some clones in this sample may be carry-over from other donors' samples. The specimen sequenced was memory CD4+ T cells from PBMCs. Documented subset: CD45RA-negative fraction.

CDR3 amino acids: CASSDRAIGPQHF. The CDR3 coding sequence is TGTGCCAGCTCGGACAGGGCGATTGGGCCCCAGCATTTT. The genes are TRBV18 and TRBJ1-5, with TRBD1 matching 8 bases. The CDR3 sequence is 13 residues long. Trimming removed 6 bases from V and 9 bases from J; junction bases left unmatched: 7. Germline loops: CDR1 KGHSH, CDR2 LQKENI.